This entry features one T cell receptor (beta chain) sequence. Treatment specified: roughly 19 received Ad26.COV2.S at low or high dose, single or two shots; about 5 received placebo; per-sample allocation not given. Vaccine and placebo recipients were sampled on day 63 after the first injection. The study used a vaccine consisting of an Ad26 vector that expressed Wuhan-strain SARS-CoV-2 spike. V dropped 2 bases and J dropped 10 bases, with 15 bases sitting between them. The CDR3 runs to 15 residues. Germline CDR1 and CDR2: LNHDA and SQIVND (reference sequence). This entry comes from a study of Ad26.COV2.S vaccination and SARS-CoV-2 variants. Profiled with immunoSEQ multiplex PCR; TCRdb holds only in-frame clones, not every one. The sample has 350,000 to 450,000 clones; 80% to 95% are singletons.

The chain has TRBV19 and TRBJ1-6; a weak D match, TRBD1 (6 bases). This sequence originates from a person aged 18-65 years who received the Ad26.COV2.S COVID-19 vaccine or a placebo. Specimen: peripheral blood, collected in a trial of Ad26.COV2.S vaccine versus placebo. For the CDR3, the DNA is TGTGCCAGTAGTATAAGGGGGACGTCTTTCTCACCCCTCCACTTT. It is translated as CASSIRGTSFSPLHF. The full variable domain, in which reference TRBV19 and TRBJ1-6 provide the parts outside the CDR3, is DGGITQSPKYLFRKEGQNVTLSCEQNLNHDAMYWYRQDPGQGLRLIYYSQIVNDFQKGDIAEGYSVSREKKESFPLTVTSAQKNPTAFYLCASSIRGTSFSPLHFGNGTRLTVT.